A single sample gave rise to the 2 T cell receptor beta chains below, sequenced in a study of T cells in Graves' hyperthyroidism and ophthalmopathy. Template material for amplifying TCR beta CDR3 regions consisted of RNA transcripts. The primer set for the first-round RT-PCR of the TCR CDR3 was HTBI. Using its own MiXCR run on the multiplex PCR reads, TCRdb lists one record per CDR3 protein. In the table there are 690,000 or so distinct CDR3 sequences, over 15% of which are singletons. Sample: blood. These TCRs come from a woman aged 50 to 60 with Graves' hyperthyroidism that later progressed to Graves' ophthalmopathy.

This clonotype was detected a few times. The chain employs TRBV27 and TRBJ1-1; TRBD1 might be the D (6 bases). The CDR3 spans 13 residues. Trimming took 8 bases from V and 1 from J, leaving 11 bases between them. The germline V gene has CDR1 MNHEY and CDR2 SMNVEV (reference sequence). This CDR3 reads CASWPTGNTEAFF. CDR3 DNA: TGTGCCAGCTGGCCGACAGGGAACACTGAAGCTTTCTTT.

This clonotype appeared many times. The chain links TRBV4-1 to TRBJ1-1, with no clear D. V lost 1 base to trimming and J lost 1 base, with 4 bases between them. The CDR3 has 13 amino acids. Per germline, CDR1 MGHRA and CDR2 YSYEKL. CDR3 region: CASSQGTNTEAFF. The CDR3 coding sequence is TGCGCCAGCAGCCAAGGAACGAACACTGAAGCTTTCTTT.